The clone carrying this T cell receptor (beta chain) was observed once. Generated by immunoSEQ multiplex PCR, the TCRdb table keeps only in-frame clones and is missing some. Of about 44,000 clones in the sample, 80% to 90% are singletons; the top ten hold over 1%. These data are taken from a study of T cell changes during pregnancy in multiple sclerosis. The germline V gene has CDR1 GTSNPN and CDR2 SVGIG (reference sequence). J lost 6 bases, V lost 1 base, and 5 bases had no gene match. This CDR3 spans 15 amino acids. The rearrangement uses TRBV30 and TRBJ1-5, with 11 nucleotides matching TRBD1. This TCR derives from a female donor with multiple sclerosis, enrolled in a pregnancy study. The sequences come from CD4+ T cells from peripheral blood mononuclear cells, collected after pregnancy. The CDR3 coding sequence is TGTGCCTGGAGTGCTCCCGGGACAGGGGGTCAGCCCCAGCATTTT. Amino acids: CAWSAPGTGGQPQHF.